This T cell receptor (beta chain) was captured by sequencing in a study of T cell responses to AZD1222 COVID-19 vaccine. Whole-study findings and limits: The breadth and depth of Spike-specific TCRs increased once two AZD1222 doses had been given. White British donors predominated, females outnumbered males, and clonal diversity was possibly underestimated.

The protocol was immunoSEQ multiplex PCR, while the TCRdb copy is restricted to in-frame clones and leaves out a portion. The table records roughly 70,000 clones, approximately 85% of them present only once. About this clone: Its antigen is undetermined.

Trimming removed 0 bases at V and 0 bases at J, with 8 bases between. Germline V CDR1 and CDR2: SNHLY, FYNNEI. The CDR3 has 15 amino acids. This specimen consisted of peripheral blood, obtained on day 0 of MenACWY control vaccination. This sequence originates from an adult in good health. This sequence joins TRBV2 and TRBJ1-1; the D is unclear. Written as DNA, the CDR3 is TGTGCCAGCAGTGAAGCGCTGAACCTGAACACTGAAGCTTTCTTT. This gives the protein CASSEALNLNTEAFF.